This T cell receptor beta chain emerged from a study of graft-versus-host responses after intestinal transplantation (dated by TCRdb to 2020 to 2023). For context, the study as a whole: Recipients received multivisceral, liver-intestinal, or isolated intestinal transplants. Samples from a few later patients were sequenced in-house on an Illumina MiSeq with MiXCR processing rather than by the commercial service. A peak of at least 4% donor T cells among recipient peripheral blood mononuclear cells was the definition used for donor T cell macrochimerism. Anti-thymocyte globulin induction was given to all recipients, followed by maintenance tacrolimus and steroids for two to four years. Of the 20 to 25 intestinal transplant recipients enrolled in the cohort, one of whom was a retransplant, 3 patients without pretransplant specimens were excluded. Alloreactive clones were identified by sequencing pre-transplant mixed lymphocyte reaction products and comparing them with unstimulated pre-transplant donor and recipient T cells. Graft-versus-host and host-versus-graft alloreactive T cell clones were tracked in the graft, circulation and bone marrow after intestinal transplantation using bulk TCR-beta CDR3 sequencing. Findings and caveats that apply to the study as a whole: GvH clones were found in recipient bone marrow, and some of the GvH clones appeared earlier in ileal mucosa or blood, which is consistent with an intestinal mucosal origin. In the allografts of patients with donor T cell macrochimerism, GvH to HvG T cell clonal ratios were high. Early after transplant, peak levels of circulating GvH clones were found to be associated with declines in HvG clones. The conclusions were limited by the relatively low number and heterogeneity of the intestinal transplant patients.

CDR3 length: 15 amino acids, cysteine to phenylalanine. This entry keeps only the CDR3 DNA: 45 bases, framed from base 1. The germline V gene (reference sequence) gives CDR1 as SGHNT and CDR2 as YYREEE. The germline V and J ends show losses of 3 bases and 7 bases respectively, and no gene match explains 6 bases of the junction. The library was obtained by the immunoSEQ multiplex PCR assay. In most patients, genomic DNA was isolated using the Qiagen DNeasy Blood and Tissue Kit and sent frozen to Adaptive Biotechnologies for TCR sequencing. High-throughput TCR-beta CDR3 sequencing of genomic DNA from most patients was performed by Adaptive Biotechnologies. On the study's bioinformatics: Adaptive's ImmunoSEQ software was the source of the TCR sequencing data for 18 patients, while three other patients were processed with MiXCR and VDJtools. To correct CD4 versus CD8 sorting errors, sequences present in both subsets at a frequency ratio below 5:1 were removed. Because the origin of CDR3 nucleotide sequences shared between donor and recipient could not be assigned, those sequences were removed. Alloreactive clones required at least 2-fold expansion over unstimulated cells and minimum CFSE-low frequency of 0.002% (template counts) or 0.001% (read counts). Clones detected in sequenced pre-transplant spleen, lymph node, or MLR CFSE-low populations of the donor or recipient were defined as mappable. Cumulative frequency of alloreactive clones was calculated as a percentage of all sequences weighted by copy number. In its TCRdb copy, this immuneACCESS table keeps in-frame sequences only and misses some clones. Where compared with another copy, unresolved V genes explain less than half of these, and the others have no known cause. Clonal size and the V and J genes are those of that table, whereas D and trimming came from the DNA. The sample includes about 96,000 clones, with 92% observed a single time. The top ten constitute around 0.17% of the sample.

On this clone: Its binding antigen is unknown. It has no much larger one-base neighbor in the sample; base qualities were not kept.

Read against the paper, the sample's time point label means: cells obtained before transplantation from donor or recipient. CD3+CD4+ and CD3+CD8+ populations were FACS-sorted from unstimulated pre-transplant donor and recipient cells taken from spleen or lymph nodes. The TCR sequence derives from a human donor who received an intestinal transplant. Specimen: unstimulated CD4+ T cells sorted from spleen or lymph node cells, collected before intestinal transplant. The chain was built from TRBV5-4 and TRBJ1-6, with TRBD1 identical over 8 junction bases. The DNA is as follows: TGTGCCAGCAGCTCGGGACAGGTTGTCAATTCACCCCTCCACTTT. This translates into CASSSGQVVNSPLHF. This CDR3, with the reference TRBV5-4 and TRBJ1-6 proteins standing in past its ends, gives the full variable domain ETGVTQSPTHLIKTRGQQVTLRCSSQSGHNTVSWYQQALGQGPQFIFQYYREEENGRGNFPPRFSGLQFPNYSSELNVNALELDDSALYLCASSSGQVVNSPLHFGNGTRLTVT.